The sequence of this T cell receptor (beta chain) was determined in a study of control samples from healthy donors and cancer patients. This CDR3 is built from 16 residues. The V and J ends lost 4 bases and 5 bases respectively, with 21 bases between them. Germline loops: CDR1 SGDLS, CDR2 YYNGEE. Data came from immunoSEQ multiplex PCR; TCRdb stores just in-frame clones and leaves some out. The sample lists around 110,000 clones; approximately 90% were seen once. The receptor's source is a woman in her forties or fifties with colorectal cancer. Sequenced sample: PBMCs. The rearrangement joins TRBV9 to TRBJ2-5, with D possibly being TRBD2 (6 bases). The DNA for the CDR3 is TGTGCCAGCAGCCCCTCCGACTGGGGGGAGCGGGAGACCCAGTACTTC. This gives the protein CASSPSDWGERETQYF.